Following are 18 T cell receptor beta chains from one sample sequenced in a study of cytomegalovirus exposure and HLA in healthy donors. The PCR had 60 Vbeta and 13 Jbeta primers. The method was immunoSEQ multiplex PCR; TCRdb's version includes in-frame clones alone and lacks a portion of them. Here the sample spans 90,000 to 130,000 clones, nearly 75% being singletons. Sequenced sample: PBMCs. The receptors were gathered from a young man in good health and CMV-seropositive.

The sample holds a few counts of this clone. The chain joins TRBV6-5 to TRBJ2-7; TRBD2 agrees at 7 bases. Trimming at V came to 5 bases and at J to 0 bases, leaving 7 bases not matched to a gene. CDR1 and CDR2 (germline): MNHEY, SVGAGI. The CDR3 has 15 residues. CDR3 in DNA: TGTGCCAGCAGTCCTAGCCAGCGGGGCTCCTACGAGCAGTACTTC. Translation: CASSPSQRGSYEQYF.

The chain joins TRBV7-6 to TRBJ2-1; tentative D call: TRBD2 (6 bases). The CDR3 is 15 amino acids. Trimming pared 2 bases from V and 7 bases from J, leaving 15 bases between. Germline lookup yields CDR1 SGHVS and CDR2 FNYEAQ. This CDR3 is CASSLRSSSGNEQFF. The DNA of the CDR3 is TGTGCCAGCAGCTTAAGGTCGTCCAGCGGGAATGAGCAGTTCTTC. The full variable domain, its missing parts supplied by reference TRBV7-6 and TRBJ2-1, is GAGVSQSPRYKVTKRGQDVALRCDPISGHVSLYWYRQALGQGPEFLTYFNYEAQQDKSGLPNDRFSAERPEGSISTLTIQRTEQRDSAMYRCASSLRSSSGNEQFFGPGTRLTVL.

The chain is built from TRBV6-6 and TRBJ1-1; D is uncertain. The V end lost 7 bases, the J end lost 4 bases, and 16 bases lay between the germline ends. This CDR3 contains 14 residues. The germline CDR1 and CDR2 sequences are MNHNY and SVGAGI (reference sequence). The CDR3 region is CASTHQEGGTEAFF. In DNA form, the CDR3 reads TGTGCCAGCACTCACCAGGAGGGCGGCACTGAAGCTTTCTTT.

The J gene is TRBJ2-1, the V gene TRBV2, with D possibly being TRBD2 (5 bases). Germline values: CDR1 SNHLY, CDR2 FYNNEI. The V end lost 1 base, the J end lost 7 bases, and 20 bases lay between the germline ends. CDR3 length equals 17 residues. In nucleotides, the CDR3 is TGTGCCAGCAGTGAAGGTGAGAGAGGGAGAGGATGGAATGAGCAGTTCTTC. Residues: CASSEGERGRGWNEQFF.

This clone has only one observation. The CDR3 reads CASSPIAGKGSPLHF. The CDR3 coding sequence is TGTGCCAGCAGCCCGATCGCAGGGAAGGGGTCACCCCTCCACTTT. The V call is TRBV7-9, the J call TRBJ1-6, with D perhaps matching TRBD1 (5 bases). Germline V gene sequence: CDR1 SEHNR, CDR2 FQNEAQ (reference sequence). The V end lost 5 bases, the J end lost 10 bases, and 18 bases lay between the germline ends. This CDR3 has 15 residues.

The genes are TRBV5-1 and TRBJ2-5, with D unclear. The V and J ends lost 2 bases and 4 bases respectively, with 15 bases between them. This CDR3 comprises 15 residues. Germline V gene data show CDR1 as SGHRS and CDR2 as YFSETQ. The CDR3 protein is CASSFLPTGLETQYF. DNA for the CDR3: TGCGCCAGCAGCTTCCTCCCGACGGGTTTAGAGACCCAGTACTTC.

The chain employs TRBV9 and TRBJ2-3; TRBD2 is a possible D gene (6 bases). The V end lost 3 bases, the J end lost 10 bases, and 15 bases lay between the germline ends. The CDR3 is made up of 13 amino acids. Germline assignment: CDR1 SGDLS and CDR2 YYNGEE. CDR3 sequence (DNA): TGTGCCAGCAGCGGACTCCGGGAGTCAGCGCAGTATTTT. Amino acids: CASSGLRESAQYF.

J is TRBJ2-3 and V is TRBV30, with 11 bases matching TRBD2. V shed 5 bases, J shed 3 bases, and the junction held 4 bases outside the gene matches. From germline, CDR1 is GTSNPN and CDR2 SVGIG (reference sequence). The CDR3 loop spans 14 amino acids. This CDR3 reads CAWLSGGATDTQYF. CDR3 in DNA: TGTGCCTGGCTTAGCGGGGGGGCTACAGATACGCAGTATTTT.

The gene calls are TRBV2 and TRBJ2-5; the match to TRBD2 covers 8 bases. From germline, CDR1 is SNHLY and CDR2 FYNNEI. CDR3 length equals 15 residues. Losses at the gene ends were 1 base for V and 7 bases for J; bases not matched to a gene: 8. CDR3 amino acids: CASSEEAGGPGTQYF. Written as DNA, the CDR3 is TGTGCCAGCAGTGAAGAGGCGGGGGGCCCCGGGACCCAGTACTTC. Complete variable domain (other parts from reference TRBV2 and TRBJ2-5): EPEVTQTPSHQVTQMGQEVILRCVPISNHLYFYWYRQILGQKVEFLVSFYNNEISEKSEIFDDQFSVERPDGSNFTLKIRSTKLEDSAMYFCASSEEAGGPGTQYFGPGTRLLVL.

The genes are TRBV19 and TRBJ1-5; TRBD1 matches 7 bases. Trimming cost V 5 bases and J 3 bases; bases outside gene matches: 10. This CDR3 is 16 amino acids long. Per germline, CDR1 LNHDA and CDR2 SQIVND (reference sequence). The chain's CDR3 is CASSVRMTGFNQPQHF. CDR3 bases: TGTGCCAGTAGTGTTCGTATGACAGGGTTCAATCAGCCCCAGCATTTT.

The V and J genes are TRBV6-1 and TRBJ2-5, with TRBD2 matching 9 bases. The DNA end is more similar to TRBJ2-7, so the J call may be wrong. CDR1 MNHNS and CDR2 SASEGT come from the germline V gene. This CDR3 has 16 amino acids. The CDR3 here is CASSEYLAGRNYEQYF. The CDR3 nucleotides read TGTGCCAGCAGTGAATACCTAGCGGGGCGAAACTACGAGCAGTACTTC.

V is TRBV4-2 and J is TRBJ1-4; no clear D gene. The germline V gene encodes CDR1 LGHNA and CDR2 YNFKEQ. V lost 5 bases, J lost 8 bases, and 18 bases lay in between. The CDR3 contains 15 residues. CDR3 in amino acids: CASSLRSGEGEKLFF. The CDR3 nucleotides read TGTGCCAGCAGCTTACGAAGCGGGGAGGGCGAAAAACTGTTTTTT.

The V and J genes are TRBV30 and TRBJ2-7; TRBD2 matches 12 bases. After removal of 4 bases from V and 5 bases from J, the junction contained 6 bases not matched to a gene. The CDR3 is made up of 14 amino acids. Per the germline V gene, CDR1 is GTSNPN and CDR2 is SVGIG (reference sequence). CDR3 loop: CAWTSGGAMNEQYF. DNA of the CDR3: TGTGCCTGGACTAGCGGGGGGGCTATGAACGAGCAGTACTTC.

This clone was counted only a few times. DNA of the CDR3: TGTGCCAGCAGCTTAGGGGACAGGGATGAAAAACTGTTTTTT. It specifies CASSLGDRDEKLFF. The genes are TRBV5-4 and TRBJ1-4; TRBD1 aligns across 9 bases. The V gene end was trimmed by 2 bases and the J gene end by 6 bases; junction bases not matched to a gene: 2. Germline V gene sequence: CDR1 SGHNT, CDR2 YYREEE (reference sequence). The CDR3 has 14 residues.

The J gene is TRBJ1-5, the V gene TRBV30; D unresolved. The CDR3 length is 11 residues. CDR1 is GTSNPN and CDR2 is SVGIG in the germline V gene (reference sequence). V lost 5 bases and J lost 5, with 7 bases in between. The CDR3 DNA follows: TGTGCCTGGGGAGAAGATCAGCCCCAGCATTTT. This sequence encodes CAWGEDQPQHF.

The V and J genes are TRBV6-6 and TRBJ1-2; a weak D match, TRBD1 (5 bases). Trimming removed 5 bases at V and 7 bases at J, with 17 bases between. Germline assignment: CDR1 MNHNY and CDR2 SVGAGI (reference sequence). The CDR3 has 14 amino acids. The CDR3 coding sequence is TGTGCCAGCAGTCCTCAGGCTGGCAGGGCTGGCTACACCTTC. This translates into CASSPQAGRAGYTF.

This clone was seen a few times. This chain links TRBV21-1 with TRBJ1-6. TRBV21-1 is termed a pseudogene. The CDR3 length is 16 residues. The CDR3 DNA reads TGTGCCAGCAGCAAAGAGGAGGGTATGGATAATTCACCCCTCCACTTT. This sequence encodes CASSKEEGMDNSPLHF.

The J gene is TRBJ2-2, the V gene TRBV27; 11 bases are shared with TRBD1. V lost 6 bases to trimming and J lost 6 bases; unmatched junction nucleotides: 6. Germline lookup yields CDR1 MNHEY and CDR2 SMNVEV (reference sequence). The CDR3 loop spans 15 amino acids. CDR3 residues: CASSAPGQGAGELFF. The CDR3 DNA follows: TGTGCCAGCAGCGCACCGGGACAGGGGGCCGGGGAGCTGTTTTTT.